This T cell receptor beta chain was identified during a study of blood T cell repertoires in COVID-19. Study-wide context: The United States, Italy and Spain provided the acute and convalescent COVID-19 samples. T cells, B-cell-depleted T cells, or PBMCs provided the cDNA or gDNA that served as material.

Original data processing: The assay estimated nucleated cells by amplifying reference gene primers. Clones were sequenced by immunoSEQ multiplex PCR, and TCRdb holds only the in-frame ones, with some missing. V and J calls and clone size are given by that table; D and trimming were obtained from the DNA. The table shows about 120,000 clones, with around 74% occurring only once. What was sequenced was peripheral blood. This sequence originates from a man in his fifties or sixties with acute or convalescent COVID-19.

CDR3 region: CASSHDAGGPNNEQFF. The CDR3 bases are TGTGCCAGCAGCCACGACGCGGGGGGGCCTAACAATGAGCAGTTCTTC. The chain couples TRBV7-9 to TRBJ2-1; 9 bases line up with TRBD2. In germline, CDR1 is SEHNR, CDR2 FQNEAQ (reference sequence). The V segment lost 5 bases and the J segment 5 bases; nucleotides outside the gene matches: 10. This CDR3 comprises 16 residues.